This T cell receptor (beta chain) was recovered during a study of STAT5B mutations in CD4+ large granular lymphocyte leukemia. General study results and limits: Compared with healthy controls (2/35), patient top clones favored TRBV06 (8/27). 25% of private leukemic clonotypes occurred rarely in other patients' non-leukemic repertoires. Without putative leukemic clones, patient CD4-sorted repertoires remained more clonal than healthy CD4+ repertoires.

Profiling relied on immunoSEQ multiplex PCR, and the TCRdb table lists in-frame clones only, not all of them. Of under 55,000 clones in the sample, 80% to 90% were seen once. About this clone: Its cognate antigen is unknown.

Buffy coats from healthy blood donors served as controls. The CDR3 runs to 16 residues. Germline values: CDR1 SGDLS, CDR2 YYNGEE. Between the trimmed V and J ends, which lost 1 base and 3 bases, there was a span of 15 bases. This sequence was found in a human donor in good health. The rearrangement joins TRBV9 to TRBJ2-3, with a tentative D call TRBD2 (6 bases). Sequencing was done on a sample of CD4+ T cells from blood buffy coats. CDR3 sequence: CASSVRRDGGTDTQYF. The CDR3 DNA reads TGTGCCAGCAGCGTAAGGAGGGACGGGGGAACAGATACGCAGTATTTT.